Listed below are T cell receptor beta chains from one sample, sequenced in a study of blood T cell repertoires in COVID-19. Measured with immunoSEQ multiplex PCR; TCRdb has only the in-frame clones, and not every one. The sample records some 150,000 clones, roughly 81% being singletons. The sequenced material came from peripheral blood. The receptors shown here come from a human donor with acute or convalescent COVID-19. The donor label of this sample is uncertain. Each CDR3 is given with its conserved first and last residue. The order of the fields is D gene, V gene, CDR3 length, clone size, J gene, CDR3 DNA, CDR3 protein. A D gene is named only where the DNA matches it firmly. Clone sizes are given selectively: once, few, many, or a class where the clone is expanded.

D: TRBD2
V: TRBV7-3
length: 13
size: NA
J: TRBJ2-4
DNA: TGTGCCAGCAGCCCCCGGGGGGGGGACATTCAGTACTTC
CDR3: CASSPRGGDIQYF

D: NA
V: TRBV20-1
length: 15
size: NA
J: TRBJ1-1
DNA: TGCAGTGCTAGTTCAGGACACTACGTGGACACTGAAGCTTTCTTT
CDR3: CSASSGHYVDTEAFF

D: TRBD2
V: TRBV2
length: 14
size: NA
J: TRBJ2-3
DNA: TGTGCCAGCATTAAGGGACTAGCGGGGGGTACGCAGTATTTT
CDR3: CASIKGLAGGTQYF

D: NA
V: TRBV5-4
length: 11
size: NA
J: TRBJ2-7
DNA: TGTGCCAGCAGCTTCGGGTACGAGCAGTACTTC
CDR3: CASSFGYEQYF

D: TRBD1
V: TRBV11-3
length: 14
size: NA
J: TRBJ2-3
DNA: TGTGCCAGCAGCCAACGACAGGGTTCAGATACGCAGTATTTT
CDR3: CASSQRQGSDTQYF

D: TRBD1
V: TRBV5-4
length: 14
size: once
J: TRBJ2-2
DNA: TGTGCCAGCAGCTTAGGGGGCGCCGGCGGGGAGCTGTTTTTT
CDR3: CASSLGGAGGELFF

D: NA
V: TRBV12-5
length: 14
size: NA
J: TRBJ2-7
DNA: TGTGCTGGGGAGACGCACTTTACGTTTCGTGAGCAGTACTTC
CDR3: CAGETHFTFREQYF

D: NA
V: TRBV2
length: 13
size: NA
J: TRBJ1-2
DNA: TGTGCCAGCAGCTTCTCGCGCGACTATGGCTACACCTTC
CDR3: CASSFSRDYGYTF

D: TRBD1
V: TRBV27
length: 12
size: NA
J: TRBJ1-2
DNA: TGTGCCAGCAGTGCTAGGGGGCGTGGCTACACCTTC
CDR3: CASSARGRGYTF

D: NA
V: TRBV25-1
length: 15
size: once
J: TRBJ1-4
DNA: TGTGCCAGCAGTGAATACAAACAGGGCCGAGAAAAACTGTTTTTT
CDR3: CASSEYKQGREKLFF

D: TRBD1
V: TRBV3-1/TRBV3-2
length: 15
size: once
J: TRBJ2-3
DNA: TGTGCCAGCAGCCAAGATTCAGGGGGCGTGGATACGCAGTATTTT
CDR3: CASSQDSGGVDTQYF

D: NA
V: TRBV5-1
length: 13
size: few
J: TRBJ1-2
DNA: TGCGCCAGCAGCCTGACTCACCTTGGTGGCTACACCTTC
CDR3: CASSLTHLGGYTF

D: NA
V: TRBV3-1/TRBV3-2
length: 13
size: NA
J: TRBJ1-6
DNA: TGTGCCAGCAGCCCCTCGGAGTGGTCACCCCTCCACTTT
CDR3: CASSPSEWSPLHF

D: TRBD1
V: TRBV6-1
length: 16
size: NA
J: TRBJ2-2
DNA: TGTGCCAGCAGTGAGTTGGGACAGCTTTACACCGGGGAGCTGTTTTTT
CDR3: CASSELGQLYTGELFF

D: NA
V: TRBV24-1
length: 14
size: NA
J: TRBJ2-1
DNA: TGTGCCACCAGTGGGGCAGCCATCTGGAATGAGCAGTTCTTC
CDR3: CATSGAAIWNEQFF

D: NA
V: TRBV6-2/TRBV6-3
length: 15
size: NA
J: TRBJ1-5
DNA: TGTGCCAGCAGTTACTCGAAAGCAGGGGAACAGCCCCAGCATTTT
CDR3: CASSYSKAGEQPQHF